The source of this T cell receptor beta chain is a study of beta chain features in type 1 diabetes. This clone was observed many times. All of the isolated RNA was reverse transcribed, so expressed TCRB transcripts were sequenced. Generated by immunoSEQ multiplex PCR, the TCRdb table keeps only in-frame clones and is missing some. The data contain about 360,000 clones, 10% to 15% of them singletons. The CDR3 spans 14 residues. The J segment lost 1 base and the V segment lost 5 bases, leaving 3 bases of the junction unmatched. The germline V gene encodes CDR1 SGHTA and CDR2 FQGNSA. The sample was naive CD4+ T cells from blood. V gene TRBV7-2 combines with J gene TRBJ2-3; 7 bases map to TRBD2. The receptor was derived from a man younger than 30 in good health. DNA for the CDR3: TGTGCCAGCAGCGTTACTAGCGGCACAGATACGCAGTATTTT. Its protein product is CASSVTSGTDTQYF.